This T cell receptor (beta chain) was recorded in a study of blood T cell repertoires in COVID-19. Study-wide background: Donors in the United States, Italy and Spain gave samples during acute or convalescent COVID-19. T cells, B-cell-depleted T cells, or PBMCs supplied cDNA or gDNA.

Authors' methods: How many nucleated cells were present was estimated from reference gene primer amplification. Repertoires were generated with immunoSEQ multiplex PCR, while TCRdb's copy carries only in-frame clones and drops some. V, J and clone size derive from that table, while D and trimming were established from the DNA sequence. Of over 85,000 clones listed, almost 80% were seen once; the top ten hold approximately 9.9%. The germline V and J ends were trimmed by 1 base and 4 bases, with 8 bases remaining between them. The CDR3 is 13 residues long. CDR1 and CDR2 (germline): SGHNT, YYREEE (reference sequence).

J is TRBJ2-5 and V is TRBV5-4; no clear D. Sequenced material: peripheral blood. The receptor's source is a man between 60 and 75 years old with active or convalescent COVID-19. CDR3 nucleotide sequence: TGTGCCAGCAGCTTGAAAGCTGGAGAGACCCAGTACTTC. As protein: CASSLKAGETQYF.